This T cell receptor beta chain stems from a study of blood T cell repertoires in COVID-19 (TCRdb year 2020). Turning to the overall study: Collaborator samples came from the United States, Italy and Spain and covered acute and convalescent phases of COVID-19. Sample metadata almost always included a de-identified subject ID, COVID-19 status, age in years and sex. The material from the prospective study consisted of cDNA or gDNA derived from T cells, B-cell-depleted T cells, or PBMCs. A freely available public database, intended as a resource for researchers studying the immune response to SARS-CoV-2, is where the repertoires were released. The dataset comprised deeply sampled blood TCRbeta repertoires from subjects exposed to, actively infected with, or recovered from COVID-19. The samples were drawn from two sources: the first 160 participants of the ongoing ImmuneRACE study, and about 1,300 subjects contributed by 6 global collaborators. HLA class I and class II types, where available, came from metadata supplied by the sample provider rather than from assay-based typing.

Each collaborating institution followed its own protocols to collect whole blood in K2EDTA tubes. For TCRbeta analysis, collaborators shipped samples as frozen whole blood, isolated PBMCs, or DNA extracted from either of those sample types. The CDR3 goes from the cysteine to the phenylalanine over 11 residues. Here the CDR3 DNA is all that survives: 33 bases in frame from base 1. Trimming costs V 5 bases and J 10 bases, and their ends lie 12 bases apart. The CDR1 and CDR2 encoded by the germline V gene (reference sequence) are DFQATT and SNEGSKA. Study-level results and caveats: Clinical and demographic metadata were provided uncurated, with the amount varying by source and participant.

As regards this clone: Its cognate antigen has yet to be identified. No clone much larger than this one lies a single base away; base qualities are absent.

TCRbeta CDR3 regions were amplified from genomic DNA using the immunoSEQ Assay, a bias-controlled multiplex PCR. As for how the authors treated the data: The number of nucleated cells in each sample was estimated from the amplification of reference gene primers within the assay. To quantify the absolute abundance of each unique TCRbeta CDR3 rearrangement, sequence reads were collapsed and filtered. For each sample, productive Simpson clonality was calculated as the square root of Simpson's diversity index across productive rearrangements. Held by TCRdb, this immuneACCESS table contains in-frame sequences only and omits some clones. Under half of the omission traces to an unresolved V gene where checked; the cause of the rest is unknown. The V and J calls and clone size are taken from that table; D and trimming were inferred from the DNA. Counted in this sample were around 190,000 clones; roughly 86% of them appeared once. 1.5% to 2% of the sample is taken by the ten largest.

The origin of this receptor is a man younger than 35 with active or convalescent COVID-19. The chain couples TRBV20-1 to TRBJ2-1, with the D segment identity uncertain. The sample consisted of peripheral blood. In nucleotide form, the sequence is TGCAGTGCTCAACAACACACAGAGCAGTTCTTC. It is translated as CSAQQHTEQFF.